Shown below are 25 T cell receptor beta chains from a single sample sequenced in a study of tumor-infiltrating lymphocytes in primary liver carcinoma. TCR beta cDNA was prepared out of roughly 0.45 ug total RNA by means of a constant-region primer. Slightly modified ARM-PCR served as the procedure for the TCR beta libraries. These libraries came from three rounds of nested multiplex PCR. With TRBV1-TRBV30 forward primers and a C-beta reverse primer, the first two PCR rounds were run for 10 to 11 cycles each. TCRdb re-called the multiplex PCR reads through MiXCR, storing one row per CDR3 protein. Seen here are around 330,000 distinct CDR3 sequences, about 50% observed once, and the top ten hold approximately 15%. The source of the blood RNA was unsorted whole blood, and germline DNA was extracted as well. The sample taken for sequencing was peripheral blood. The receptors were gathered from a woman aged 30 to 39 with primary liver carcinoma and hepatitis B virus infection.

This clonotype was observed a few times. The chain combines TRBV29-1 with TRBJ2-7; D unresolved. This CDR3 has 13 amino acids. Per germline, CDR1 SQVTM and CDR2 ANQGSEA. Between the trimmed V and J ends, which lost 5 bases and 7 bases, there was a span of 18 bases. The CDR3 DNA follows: TGCAGCGTTTTCAGGTCTGGGGTGAGGGAGCAGTACTTC. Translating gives CSVFRSGVREQYF.

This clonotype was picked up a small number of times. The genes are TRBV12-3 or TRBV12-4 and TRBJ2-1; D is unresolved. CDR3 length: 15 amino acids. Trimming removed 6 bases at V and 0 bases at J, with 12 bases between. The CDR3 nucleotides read TGTGCCAGCAGGATTACTACGAGCTCCTACAATGAGCAGTTCTTC. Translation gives CASRITTSSYNEQFF.

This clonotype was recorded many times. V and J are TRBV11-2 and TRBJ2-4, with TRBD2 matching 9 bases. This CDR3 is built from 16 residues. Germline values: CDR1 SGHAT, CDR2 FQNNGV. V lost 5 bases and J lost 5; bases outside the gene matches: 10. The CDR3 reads CASSPLPGLAENIQYF. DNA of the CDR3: TGTGCCAGCAGCCCACTCCCGGGACTAGCTGAAAACATTCAGTACTTC.

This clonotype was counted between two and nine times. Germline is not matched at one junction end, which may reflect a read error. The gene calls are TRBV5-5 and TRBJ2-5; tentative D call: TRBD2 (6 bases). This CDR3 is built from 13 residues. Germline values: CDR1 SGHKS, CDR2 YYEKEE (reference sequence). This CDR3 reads CASTRGTEEAQYF. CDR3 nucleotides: TGTGCCAGCACCCGGGGGACGGAAGAGGCCCAGTACTTC.

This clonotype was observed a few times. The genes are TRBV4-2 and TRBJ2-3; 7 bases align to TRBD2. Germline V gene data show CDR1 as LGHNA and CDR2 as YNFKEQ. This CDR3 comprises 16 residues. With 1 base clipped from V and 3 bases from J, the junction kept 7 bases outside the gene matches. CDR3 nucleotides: TGTGCCAGCAGCCAAGGACTAGCCTGGGGAACAGATACGCAGTATTTT. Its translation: CASSQGLAWGTDTQYF.

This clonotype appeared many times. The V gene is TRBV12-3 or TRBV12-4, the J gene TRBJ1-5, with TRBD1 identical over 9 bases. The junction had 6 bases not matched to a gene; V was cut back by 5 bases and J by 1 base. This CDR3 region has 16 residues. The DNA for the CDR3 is TGTGCCAGCAGTATATCCGGGACAGGGAGCAATCAGCCCCAGCATTTT. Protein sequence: CASSISGTGSNQPQHF.

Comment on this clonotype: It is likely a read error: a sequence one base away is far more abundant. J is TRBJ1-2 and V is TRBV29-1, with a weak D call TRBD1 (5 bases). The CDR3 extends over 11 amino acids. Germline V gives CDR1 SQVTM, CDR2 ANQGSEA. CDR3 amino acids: CSVVQGYGCTF. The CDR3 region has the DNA TGCAGCGTTGTGCAGGGCTATGGCTGCACCTTC.

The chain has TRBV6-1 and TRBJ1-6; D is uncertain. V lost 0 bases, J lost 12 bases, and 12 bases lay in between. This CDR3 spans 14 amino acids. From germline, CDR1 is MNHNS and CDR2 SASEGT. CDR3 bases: TGTGCCAGCAGTGAAGCAGGGAATTGGAGACCCCTCCACTTT. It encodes CASSEAGNWRPLHF.

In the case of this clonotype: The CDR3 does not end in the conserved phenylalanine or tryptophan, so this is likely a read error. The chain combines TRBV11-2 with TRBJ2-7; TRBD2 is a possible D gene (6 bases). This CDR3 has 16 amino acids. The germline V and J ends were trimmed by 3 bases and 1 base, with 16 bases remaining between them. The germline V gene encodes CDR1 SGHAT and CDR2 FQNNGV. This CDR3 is CASSFSPEGWSYEQYS. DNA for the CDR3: TGTGCCAGCAGCTTTAGTCCGGAGGGATGGTCCTACGAGCAGTACTCC.

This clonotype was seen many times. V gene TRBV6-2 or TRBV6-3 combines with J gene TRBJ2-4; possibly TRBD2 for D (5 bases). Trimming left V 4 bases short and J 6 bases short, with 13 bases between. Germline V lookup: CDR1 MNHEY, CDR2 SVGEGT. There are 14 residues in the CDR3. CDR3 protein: CASSSSGFGNIQYF. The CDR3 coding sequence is TGTGCCAGCAGTTCCTCGGGGTTCGGAAACATTCAGTACTTC.

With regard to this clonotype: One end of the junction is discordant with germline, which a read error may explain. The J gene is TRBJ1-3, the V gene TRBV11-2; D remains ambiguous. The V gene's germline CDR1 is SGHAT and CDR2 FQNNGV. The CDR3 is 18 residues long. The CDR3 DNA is TGTGCCAGGAGCTGGATGGACGGCCCTTACTCCTCTGGAAACACCATATATTTT. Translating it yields CARSWMDGPYSSGNTIYF.

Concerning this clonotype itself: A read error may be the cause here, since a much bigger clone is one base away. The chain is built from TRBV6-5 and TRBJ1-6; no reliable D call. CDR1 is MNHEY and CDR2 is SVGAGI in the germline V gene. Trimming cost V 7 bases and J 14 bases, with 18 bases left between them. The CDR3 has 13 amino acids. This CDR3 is CASKPYRVSTLHF. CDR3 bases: TGTGCCAGCAAACCCTATAGAGTGTCGACCCTCCACTTT.

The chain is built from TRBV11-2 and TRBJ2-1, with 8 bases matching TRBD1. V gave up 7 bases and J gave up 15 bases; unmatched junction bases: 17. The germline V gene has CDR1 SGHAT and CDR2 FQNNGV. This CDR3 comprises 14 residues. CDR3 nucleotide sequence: TGTGCCAGCACCCCCCAAATGAGGGCAGGGGGCCGGTTCTTC. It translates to CASTPQMRAGGRFF. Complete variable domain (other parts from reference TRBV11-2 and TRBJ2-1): EAGVAQSPRYKIIEKRQSVAFWCNPISGHATLYWYQQILGQGPKLLIQFQNNGVVDDSQLPKDRFSAERLKGVDSTLKIQPAKLEDSAVYLCASTPQMRAGGRFFGPGTRLTVL.

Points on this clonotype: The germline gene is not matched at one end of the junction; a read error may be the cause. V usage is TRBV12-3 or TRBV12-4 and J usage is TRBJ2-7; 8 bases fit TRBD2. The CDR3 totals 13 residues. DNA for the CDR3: TGTGCCAGCAGTCCCGGGGGGGGCTACAAGCAGTACTTC. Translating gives CASSPGGGYKQYF.

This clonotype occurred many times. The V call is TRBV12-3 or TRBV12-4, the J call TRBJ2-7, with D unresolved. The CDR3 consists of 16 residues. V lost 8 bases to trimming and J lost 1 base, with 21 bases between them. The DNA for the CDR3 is TGTGCCAGCGCCCCCCCCGGTCGCGCGTATTCCTACGAGCAGTACTTC. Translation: CASAPPGRAYSYEQYF.

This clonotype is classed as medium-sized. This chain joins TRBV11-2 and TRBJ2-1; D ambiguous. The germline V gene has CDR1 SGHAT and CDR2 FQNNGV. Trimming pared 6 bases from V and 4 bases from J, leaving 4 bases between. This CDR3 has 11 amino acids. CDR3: CASSPYNEQFF. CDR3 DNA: TGTGCCAGCAGTCCTTACAATGAGCAGTTCTTC.

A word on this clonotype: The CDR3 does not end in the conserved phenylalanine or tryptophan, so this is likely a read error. In nucleotides, the CDR3 is TGTGCCAGCAGTGAAGTAGGGTACCACGAGCAGTACCTC. This gives the protein CASSEVGYHEQYL. The chain couples TRBV6-1 to TRBJ2-7, with D uncertain. Trimming stripped 1 base from V and 5 bases from J, with 9 bases between. Germline V gives CDR1 MNHNS, CDR2 SASEGT. This CDR3 has 13 amino acids.

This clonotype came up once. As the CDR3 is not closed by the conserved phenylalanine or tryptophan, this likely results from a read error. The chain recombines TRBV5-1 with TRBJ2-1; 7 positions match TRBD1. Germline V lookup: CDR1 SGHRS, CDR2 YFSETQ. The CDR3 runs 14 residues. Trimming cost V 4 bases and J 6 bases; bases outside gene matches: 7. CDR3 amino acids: CASSPLTGVNEQFL. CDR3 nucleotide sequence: TGCGCCAGCAGCCCGTTAACAGGGGTCAATGAGCAGTTCTTA.

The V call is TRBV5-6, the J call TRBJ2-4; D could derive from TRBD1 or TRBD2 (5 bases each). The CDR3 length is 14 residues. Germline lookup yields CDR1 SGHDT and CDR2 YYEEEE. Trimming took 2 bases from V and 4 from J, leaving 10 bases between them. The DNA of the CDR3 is TGTGCCAGCAGCTTCAGGGACGGGAAAAACATTCAGTACTTC. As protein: CASSFRDGKNIQYF.

CDR3 nucleotide sequence: TGTGCCAGCAGTTACTCGATTGTTGGCTCCTACAATGAGCAGTTCTTC. It is translated as CASSYSIVGSYNEQFF. The gene calls are TRBV6-2 or TRBV6-3 and TRBJ2-1; D ambiguous. V dropped 0 bases and J dropped 0 bases, with 9 bases sitting between them. The CDR3 spans 16 residues. From germline, CDR1 is MNHEY and CDR2 SVGEGT.

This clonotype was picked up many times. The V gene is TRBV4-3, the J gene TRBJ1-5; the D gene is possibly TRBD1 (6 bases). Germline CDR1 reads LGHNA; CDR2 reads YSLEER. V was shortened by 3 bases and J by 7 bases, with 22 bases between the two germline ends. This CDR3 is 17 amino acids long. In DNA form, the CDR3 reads TGCGCCAGCAGCCATTCCTTCAAGACAGGCCCAGGGCAGCCCCAGCATTTT. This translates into CASSHSFKTGPGQPQHF.

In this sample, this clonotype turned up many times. The CDR3 loop is CASSSGLAGGEQFF. The CDR3 DNA follows: TGTGCCAGCAGCTCGGGACTAGCGGGAGGTGAGCAGTTCTTC. V is TRBV5-4 and J is TRBJ2-1, with TRBD2 matching 15 bases. Per germline, CDR1 SGHNT and CDR2 YYREEE (reference sequence). After removal of 3 bases from V and 9 bases from J, the junction contained 1 base not matched to a gene. This CDR3 comprises 14 residues.

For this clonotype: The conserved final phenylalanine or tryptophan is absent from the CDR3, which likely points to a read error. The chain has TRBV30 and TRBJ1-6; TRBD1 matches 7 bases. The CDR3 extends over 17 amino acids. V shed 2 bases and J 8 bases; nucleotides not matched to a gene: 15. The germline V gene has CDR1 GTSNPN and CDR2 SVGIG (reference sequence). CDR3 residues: CAWSPRGPHSVYSPLHY. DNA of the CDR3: TGTGCCTGGAGTCCAAGGGGGCCCCACTCGGTTTATTCACCCCTCCACTAT.

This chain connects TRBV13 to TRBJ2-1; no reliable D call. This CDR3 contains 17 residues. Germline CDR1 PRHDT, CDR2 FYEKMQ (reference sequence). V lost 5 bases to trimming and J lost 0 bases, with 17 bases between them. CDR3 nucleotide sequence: TGTGCCAGCAGCGCTGGGCTTTCCTACAACTCCTACAATGAGCAGTTCTTC. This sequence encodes CASSAGLSYNSYNEQFF.

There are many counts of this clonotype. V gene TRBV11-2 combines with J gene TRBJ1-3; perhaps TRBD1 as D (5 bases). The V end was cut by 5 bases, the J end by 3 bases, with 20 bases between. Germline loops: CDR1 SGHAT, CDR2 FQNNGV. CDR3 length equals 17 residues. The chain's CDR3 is CASSPQIGGGYGNTIYF. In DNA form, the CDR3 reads TGTGCCAGCAGCCCCCAAATCGGGGGAGGATATGGAAACACCATATATTTT.